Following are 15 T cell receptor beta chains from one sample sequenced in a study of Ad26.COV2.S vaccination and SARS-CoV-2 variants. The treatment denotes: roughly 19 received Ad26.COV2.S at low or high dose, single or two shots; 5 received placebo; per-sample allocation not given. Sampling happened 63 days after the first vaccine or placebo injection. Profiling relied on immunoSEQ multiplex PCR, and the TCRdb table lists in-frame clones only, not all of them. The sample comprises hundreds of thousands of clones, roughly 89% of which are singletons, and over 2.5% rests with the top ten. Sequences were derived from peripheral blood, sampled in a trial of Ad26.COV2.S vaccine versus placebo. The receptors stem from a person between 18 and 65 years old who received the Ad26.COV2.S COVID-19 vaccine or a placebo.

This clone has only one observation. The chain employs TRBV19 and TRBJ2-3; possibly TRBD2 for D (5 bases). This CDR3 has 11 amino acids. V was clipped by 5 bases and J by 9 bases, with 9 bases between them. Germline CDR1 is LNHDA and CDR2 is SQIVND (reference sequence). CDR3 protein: CASSFERTQYF. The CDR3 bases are TGTGCCAGTAGTTTCGAGCGGACGCAGTATTTT.

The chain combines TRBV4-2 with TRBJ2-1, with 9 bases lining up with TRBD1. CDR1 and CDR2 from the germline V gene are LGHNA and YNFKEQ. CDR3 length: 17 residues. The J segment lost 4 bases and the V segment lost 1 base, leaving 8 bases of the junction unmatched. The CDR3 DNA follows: TGTGCCAGCAGCCAAGTGGTTACGGGACAGGGATACAATGAGCAGTTCTTC. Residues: CASSQVVTGQGYNEQFF.

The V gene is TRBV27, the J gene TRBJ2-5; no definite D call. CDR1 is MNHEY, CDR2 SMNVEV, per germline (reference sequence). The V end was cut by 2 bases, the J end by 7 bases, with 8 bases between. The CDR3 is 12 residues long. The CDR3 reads CASSLGWGTQYF. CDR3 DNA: TGTGCCAGCAGTTTAGGATGGGGGACCCAGTACTTC.

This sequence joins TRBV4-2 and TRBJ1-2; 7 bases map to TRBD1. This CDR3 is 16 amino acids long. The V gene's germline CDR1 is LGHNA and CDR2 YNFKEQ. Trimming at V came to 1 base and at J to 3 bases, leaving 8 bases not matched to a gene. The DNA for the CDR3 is TGTGCCAGCAGCCAAGGAGTTACAGGGGACTACTATGGCTACACCTTC. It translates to CASSQGVTGDYYGYTF.

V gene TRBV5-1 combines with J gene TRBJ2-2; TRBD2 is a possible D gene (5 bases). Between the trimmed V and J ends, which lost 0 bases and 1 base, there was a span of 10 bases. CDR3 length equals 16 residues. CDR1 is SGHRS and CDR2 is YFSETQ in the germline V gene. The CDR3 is CASSLELAGNTGELFF. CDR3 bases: TGCGCCAGCAGCTTGGAATTGGCGGGGAACACCGGGGAGCTGTTTTTT.

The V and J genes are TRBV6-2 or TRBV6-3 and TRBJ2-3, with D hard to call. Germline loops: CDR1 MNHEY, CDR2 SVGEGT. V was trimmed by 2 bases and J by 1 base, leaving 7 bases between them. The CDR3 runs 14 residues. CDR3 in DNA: TGTGCCAGCAGTTACATTCGCGGCACAGATACGCAGTATTTT. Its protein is CASSYIRGTDTQYF.

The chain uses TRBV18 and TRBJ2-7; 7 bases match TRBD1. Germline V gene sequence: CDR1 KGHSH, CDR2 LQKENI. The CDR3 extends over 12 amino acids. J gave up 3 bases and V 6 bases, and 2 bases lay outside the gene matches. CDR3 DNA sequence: TGTGCCAGCTCCCACAGGGGCTACGAGCAGTACGTC. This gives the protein CASSHRGYEQYV.

This CDR3 reads CAAGLGNTQYF. CDR3 nucleotides: TGTGCCGCTGGGCTGGGGAATACGCAGTATTTT. This chain joins TRBV28 and TRBJ2-3; D gene unclear. V lost 11 bases to trimming and J lost 7 bases, with 13 bases between them. The CDR3 loop spans 11 amino acids. Germline assignment: CDR1 MDHEN and CDR2 SYDVKM.

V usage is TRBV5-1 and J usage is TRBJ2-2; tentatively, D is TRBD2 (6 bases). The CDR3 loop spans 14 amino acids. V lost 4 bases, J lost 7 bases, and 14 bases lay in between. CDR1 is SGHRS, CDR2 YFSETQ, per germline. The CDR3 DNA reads TGCGCCAGCAGCCGGACTACATGGGGCGGGGAGCTGTTTTTT. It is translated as CASSRTTWGGELFF.

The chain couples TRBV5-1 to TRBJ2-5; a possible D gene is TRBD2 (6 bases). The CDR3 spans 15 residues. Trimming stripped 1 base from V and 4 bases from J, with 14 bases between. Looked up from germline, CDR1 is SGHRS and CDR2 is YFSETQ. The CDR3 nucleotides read TGCGCCAGCAGCTTGATCCCGGGAGAGGGAGAGACCCAGTACTTC. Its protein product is CASSLIPGEGETQYF. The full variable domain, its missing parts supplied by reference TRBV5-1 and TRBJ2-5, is KAGVTQTPRYLIKTRGQQVTLSCSPISGHRSVSWYQQTPGQGLQFLFEYFSETQRNKGNFPGRFSGRQFSNSRSEMNVSTLELGDSALYLCASSLIPGEGETQYFGPGTRLLVL.

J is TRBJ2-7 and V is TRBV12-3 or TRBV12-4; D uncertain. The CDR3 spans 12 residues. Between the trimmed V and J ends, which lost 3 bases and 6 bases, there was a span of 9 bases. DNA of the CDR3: TGTGCCAGCAGTTTGAGGTTTCGCGAGCAGTACTTC. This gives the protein CASSLRFREQYF.

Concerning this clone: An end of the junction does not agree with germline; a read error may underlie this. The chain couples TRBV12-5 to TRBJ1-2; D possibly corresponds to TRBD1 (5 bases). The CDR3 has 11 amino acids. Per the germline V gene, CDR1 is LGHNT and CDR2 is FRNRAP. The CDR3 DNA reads TGTGCTAGTGGTTTGGTCGAGGGGAGGAACTTC. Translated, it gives CASGLVEGRNF.

Here the CDR3 DNA reads TGTGCCAGCAGCCCGATGGGCGGGGGCTCCTACGAGCAGTACTTC. Amino acid sequence: CASSPMGGGSYEQYF. The chain uses TRBV9 and TRBJ2-7; 7 bases line up with TRBD2. CDR3 length: 15 amino acids. J lost 0 bases, V lost 4 bases, and 7 bases had no gene match. The germline CDR1 and CDR2 sequences are SGDLS and YYNGEE.

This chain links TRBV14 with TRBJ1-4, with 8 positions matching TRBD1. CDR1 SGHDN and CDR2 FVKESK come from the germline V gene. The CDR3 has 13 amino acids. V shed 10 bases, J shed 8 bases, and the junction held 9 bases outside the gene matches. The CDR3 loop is CATADRAGEKLFF. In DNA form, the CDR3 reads TGTGCCACCGCGGACAGGGCAGGAGAAAAACTGTTTTTT.

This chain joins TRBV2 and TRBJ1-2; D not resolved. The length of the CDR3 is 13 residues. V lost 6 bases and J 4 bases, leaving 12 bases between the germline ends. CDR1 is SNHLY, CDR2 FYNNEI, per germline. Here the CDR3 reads CASRQTSIYGYTF. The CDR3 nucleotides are TGTGCCAGCAGGCAAACAAGTATCTATGGCTACACCTTC.